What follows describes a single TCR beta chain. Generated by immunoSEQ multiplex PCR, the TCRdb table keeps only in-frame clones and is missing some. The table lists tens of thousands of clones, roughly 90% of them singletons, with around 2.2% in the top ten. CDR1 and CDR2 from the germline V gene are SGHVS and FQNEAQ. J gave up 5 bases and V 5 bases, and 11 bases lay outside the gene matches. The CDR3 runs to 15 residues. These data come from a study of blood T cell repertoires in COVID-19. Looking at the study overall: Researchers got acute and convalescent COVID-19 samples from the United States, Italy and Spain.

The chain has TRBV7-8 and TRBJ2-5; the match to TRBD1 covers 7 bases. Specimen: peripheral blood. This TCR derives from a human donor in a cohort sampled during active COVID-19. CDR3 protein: CASSPGSGGLETQYF. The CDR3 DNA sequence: TGTGCCAGCAGCCCCGGCTCAGGGGGTTTGGAGACCCAGTACTTC. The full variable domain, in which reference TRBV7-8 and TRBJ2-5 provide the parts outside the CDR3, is GAGVSQSPRYKVAKRGQDVALRCDPISGHVSLFWYQQALGQGPEFLTYFQNEAQLDKSGLPSDRFFAERPEGSVSTLKIQRTQQEDSAVYLCASSPGSGGLETQYFGPGTRLLVL.